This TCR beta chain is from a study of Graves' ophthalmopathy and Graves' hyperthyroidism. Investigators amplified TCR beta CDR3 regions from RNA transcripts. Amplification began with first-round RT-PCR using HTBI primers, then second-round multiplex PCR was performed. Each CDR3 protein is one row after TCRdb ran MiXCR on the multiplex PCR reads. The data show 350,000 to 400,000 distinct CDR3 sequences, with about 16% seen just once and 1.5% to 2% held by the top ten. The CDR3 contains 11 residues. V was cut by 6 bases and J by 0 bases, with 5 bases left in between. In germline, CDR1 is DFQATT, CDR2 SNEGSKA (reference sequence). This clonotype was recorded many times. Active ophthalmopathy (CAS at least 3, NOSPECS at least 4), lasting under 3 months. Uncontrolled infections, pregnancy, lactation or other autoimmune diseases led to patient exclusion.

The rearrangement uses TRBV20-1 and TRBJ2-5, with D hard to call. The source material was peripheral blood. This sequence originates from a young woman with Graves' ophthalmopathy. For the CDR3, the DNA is TGCAGTGCCGACTACCAAGAGACCCAGTACTTC. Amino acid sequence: CSADYQETQYF.